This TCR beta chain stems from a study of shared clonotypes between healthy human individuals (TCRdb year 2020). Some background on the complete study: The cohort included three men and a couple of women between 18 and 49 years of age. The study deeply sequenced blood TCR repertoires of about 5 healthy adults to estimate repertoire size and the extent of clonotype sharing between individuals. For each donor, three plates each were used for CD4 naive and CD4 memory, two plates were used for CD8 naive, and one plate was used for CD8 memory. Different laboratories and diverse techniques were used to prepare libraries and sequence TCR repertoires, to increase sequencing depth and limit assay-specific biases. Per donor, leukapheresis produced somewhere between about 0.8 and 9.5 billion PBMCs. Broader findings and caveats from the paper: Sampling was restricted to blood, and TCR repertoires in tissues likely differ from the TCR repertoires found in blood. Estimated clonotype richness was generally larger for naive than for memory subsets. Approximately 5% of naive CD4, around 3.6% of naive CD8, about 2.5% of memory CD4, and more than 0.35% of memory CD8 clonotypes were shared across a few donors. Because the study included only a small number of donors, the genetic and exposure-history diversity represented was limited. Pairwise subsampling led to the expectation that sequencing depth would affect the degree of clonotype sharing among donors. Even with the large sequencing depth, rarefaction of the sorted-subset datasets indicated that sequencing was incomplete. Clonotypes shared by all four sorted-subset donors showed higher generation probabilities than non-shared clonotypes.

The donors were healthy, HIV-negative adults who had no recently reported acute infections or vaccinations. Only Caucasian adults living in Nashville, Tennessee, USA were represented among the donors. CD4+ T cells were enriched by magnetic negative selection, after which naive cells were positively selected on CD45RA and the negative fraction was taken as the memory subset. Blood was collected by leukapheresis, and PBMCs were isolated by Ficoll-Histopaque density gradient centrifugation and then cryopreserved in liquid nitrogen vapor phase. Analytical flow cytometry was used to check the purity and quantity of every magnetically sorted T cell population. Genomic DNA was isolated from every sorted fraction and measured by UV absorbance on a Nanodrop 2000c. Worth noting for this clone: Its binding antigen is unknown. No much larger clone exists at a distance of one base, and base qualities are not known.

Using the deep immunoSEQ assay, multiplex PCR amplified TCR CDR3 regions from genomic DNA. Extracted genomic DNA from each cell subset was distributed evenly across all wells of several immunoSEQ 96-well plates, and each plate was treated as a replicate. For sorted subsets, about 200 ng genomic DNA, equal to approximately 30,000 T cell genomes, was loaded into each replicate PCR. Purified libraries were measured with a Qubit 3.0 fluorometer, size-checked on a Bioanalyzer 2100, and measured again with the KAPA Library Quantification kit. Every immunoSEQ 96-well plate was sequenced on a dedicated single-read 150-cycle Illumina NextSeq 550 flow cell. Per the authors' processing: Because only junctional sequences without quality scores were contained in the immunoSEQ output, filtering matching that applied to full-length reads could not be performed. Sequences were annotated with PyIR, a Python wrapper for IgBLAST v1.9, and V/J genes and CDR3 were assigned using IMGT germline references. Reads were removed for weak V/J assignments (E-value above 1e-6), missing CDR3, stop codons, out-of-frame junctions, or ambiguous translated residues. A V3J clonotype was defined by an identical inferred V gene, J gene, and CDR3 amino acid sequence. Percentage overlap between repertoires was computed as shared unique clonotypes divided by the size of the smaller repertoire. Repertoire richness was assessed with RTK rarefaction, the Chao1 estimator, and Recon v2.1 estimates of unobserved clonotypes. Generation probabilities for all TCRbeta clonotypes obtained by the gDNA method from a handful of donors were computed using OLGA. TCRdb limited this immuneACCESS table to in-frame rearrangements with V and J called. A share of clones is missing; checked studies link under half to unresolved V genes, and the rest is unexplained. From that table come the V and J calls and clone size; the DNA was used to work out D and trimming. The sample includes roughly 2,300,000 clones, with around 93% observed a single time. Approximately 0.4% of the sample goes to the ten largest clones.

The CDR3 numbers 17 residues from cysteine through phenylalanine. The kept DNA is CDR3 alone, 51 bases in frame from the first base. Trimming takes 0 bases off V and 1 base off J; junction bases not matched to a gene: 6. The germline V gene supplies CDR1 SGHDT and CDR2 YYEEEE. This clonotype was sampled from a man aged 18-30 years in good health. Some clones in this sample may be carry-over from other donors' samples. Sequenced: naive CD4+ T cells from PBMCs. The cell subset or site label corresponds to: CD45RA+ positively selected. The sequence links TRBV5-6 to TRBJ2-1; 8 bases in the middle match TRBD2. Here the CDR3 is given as CASSLVAGGASYNEQFF. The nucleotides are TGTGCCAGCAGCTTGGTCGCGGGAGGCGCGTCCTACAATGAGCAGTTCTTC.